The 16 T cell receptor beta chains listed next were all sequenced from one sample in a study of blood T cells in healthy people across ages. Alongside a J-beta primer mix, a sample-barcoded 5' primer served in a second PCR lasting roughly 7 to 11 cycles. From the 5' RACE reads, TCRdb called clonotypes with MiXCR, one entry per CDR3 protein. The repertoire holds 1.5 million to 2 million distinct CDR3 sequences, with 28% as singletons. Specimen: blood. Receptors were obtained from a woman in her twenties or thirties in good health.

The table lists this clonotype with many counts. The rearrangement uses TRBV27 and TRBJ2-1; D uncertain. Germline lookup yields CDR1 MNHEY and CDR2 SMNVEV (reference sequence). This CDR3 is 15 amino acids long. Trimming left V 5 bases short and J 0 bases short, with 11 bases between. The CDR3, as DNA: TGTGCCAGCAGTCCATCGAGGAGCTCCTACAATGAGCAGTTCTTC. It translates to CASSPSRSSYNEQFF.

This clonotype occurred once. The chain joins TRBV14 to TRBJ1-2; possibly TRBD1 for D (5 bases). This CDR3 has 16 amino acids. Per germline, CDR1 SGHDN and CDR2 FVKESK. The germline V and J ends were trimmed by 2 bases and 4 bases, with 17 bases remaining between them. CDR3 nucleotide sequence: TGTGCCAGCAGCCAAACCACGGGGGTCCCGGGCTATGGCTACACCTTC. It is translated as CASSQTTGVPGYGYTF.

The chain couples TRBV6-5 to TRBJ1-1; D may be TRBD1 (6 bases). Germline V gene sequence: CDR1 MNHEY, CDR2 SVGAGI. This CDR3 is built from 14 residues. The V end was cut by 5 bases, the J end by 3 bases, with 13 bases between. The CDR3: CASSAPGADTEAFF. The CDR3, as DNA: TGTGCCAGCAGTGCCCCGGGGGCGGACACTGAAGCTTTCTTT.

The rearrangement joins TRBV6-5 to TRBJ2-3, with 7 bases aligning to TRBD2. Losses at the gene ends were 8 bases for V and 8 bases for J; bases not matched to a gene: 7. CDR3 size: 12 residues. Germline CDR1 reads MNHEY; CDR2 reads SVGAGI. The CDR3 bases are TGTGCCAGCCGTGCGGGAGAGTCTACGCAGTATTTT. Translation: CASRAGESTQYF.

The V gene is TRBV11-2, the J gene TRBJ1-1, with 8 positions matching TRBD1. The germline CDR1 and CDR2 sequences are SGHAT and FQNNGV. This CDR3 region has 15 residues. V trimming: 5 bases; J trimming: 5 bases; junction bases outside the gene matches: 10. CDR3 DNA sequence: TGTGCCAGCAGCCATAGCGGACAGGGTAGGACTGAAGCTTTCTTT. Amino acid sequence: CASSHSGQGRTEAFF.

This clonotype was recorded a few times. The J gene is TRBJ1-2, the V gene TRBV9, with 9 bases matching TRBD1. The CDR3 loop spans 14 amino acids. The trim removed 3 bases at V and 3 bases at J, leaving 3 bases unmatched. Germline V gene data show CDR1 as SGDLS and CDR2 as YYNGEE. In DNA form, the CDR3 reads TGTGCCAGCAGCGATGACAGGGGGTACTATGGCTACACCTTC. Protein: CASSDDRGYYGYTF. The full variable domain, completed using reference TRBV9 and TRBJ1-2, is DSGVTQTPKHLITATGQRVTLRCSPRSGDLSVYWYQQSLDQGLQFLIQYYNGEERAKGNILERFSAQQFPDLHSELNLSSLELGDSALYFCASSDDRGYYGYTFGSGTRLTVV.

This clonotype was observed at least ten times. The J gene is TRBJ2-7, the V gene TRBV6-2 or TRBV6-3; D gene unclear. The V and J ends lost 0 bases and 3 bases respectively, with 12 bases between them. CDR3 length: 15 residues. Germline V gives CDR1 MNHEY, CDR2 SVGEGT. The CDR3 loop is CASSYSNRRLYEQYF. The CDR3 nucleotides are TGTGCCAGCAGTTACTCGAATCGGAGACTCTACGAGCAGTACTTC.

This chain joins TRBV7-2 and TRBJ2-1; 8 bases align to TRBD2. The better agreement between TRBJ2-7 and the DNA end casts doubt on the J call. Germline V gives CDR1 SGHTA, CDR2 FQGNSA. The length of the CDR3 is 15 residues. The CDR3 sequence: CASSLGGRTYNEQYF. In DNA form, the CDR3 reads TGTGCCAGCAGCTTAGGCGGGAGGACCTACAATGAGCAGTACTTC.

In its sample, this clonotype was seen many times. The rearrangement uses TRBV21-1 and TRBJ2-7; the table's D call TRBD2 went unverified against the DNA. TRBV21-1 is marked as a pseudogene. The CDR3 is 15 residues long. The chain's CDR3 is CASPMGLAGSYEQYF. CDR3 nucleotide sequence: TGTGCCAGCCCTATGGGCCTAGCGGGTTCCTACGAGCAGTACTTC.

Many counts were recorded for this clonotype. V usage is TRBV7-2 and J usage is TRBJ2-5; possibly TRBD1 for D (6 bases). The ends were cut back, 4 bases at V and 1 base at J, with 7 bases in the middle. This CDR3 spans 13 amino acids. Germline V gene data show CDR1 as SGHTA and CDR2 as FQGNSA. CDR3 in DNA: TGTGCCAGCAGCTCAGGGGCCCAAGAGACCCAGTACTTC. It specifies CASSSGAQETQYF.

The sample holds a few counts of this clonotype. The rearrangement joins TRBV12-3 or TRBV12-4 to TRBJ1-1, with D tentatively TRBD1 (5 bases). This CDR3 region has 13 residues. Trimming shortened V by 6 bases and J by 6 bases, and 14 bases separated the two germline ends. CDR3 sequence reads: CASSYQGLAEAFF. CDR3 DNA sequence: TGTGCCAGCAGCTACCAGGGACTGGCTGAAGCTTTCTTT.

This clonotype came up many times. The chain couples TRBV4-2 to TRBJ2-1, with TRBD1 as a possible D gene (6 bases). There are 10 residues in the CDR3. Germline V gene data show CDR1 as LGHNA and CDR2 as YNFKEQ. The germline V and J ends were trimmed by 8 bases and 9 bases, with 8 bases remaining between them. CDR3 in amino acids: CASRGGEQFF. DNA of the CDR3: TGTGCCAGCCGAGGGGGTGAGCAGTTCTTC.

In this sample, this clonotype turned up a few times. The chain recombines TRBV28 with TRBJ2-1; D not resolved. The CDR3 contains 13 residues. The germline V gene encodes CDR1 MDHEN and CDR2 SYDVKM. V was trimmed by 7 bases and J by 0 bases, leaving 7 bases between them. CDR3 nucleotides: TGTGCCAGCATCCCGAACTCCTACAATGAGCAGTTCTTC. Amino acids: CASIPNSYNEQFF.

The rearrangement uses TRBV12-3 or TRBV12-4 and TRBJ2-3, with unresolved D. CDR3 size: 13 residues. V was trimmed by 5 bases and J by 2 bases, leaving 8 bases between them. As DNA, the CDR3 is TGTGCCAGCAGTACCCGAACCACAGATACGCAGTATTTT. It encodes CASSTRTTDTQYF.

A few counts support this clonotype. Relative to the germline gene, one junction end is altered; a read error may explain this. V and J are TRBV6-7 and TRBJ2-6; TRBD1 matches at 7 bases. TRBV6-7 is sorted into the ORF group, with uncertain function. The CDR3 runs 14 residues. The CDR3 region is CTRETGDGANVLTF. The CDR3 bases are TGTACCAGGGAAACAGGGGATGGGGCCAACGTCCTGACTTTC.

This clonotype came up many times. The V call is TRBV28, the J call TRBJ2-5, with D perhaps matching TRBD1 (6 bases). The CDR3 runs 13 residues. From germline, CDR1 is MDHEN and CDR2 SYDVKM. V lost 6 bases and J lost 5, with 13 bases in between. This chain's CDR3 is CASSHNRVETQYF. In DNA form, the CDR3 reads TGTGCCAGCAGCCATAACAGGGTGGAGACCCAGTACTTC.